This entry concerns a single T cell receptor beta chain. Its antigen is not identified. The source of the sample is a study of T cell responses to AZD1222 COVID-19 vaccine. Study-wide context: Second doses at about 4 or about 12 weeks were pooled.

The CDR3 has 16 amino acids. With 0 bases clipped from V and 2 bases from J, the junction kept 2 bases outside the gene matches. Per the germline V gene, CDR1 is SGHRS and CDR2 is YFSETQ. The table came from immunoSEQ multiplex PCR; TCRdb's copy has only in-frame clones and leaves some out. This table has around 100,000 clones, 90% to 95% appearing once. The study, taken as a whole, reports: Repertoires in all cases were sampled only once the peak T cell response had passed.

This receptor was identified in an adult in good health. The chain couples TRBV5-1 to TRBJ1-3, with TRBD1 identical over 10 bases. This specimen consisted of peripheral blood, obtained on day 0 of AZD1222 vaccination. The CDR3 region has the DNA TGCGCCAGCAGCTTGGAGGGGACAGGGGCTGGAAACACCATATATTTT. Protein: CASSLEGTGAGNTIYF. Combining the CDR3 with reference TRBV5-1 and TRBJ1-3 gives the whole variable domain KAGVTQTPRYLIKTRGQQVTLSCSPISGHRSVSWYQQTPGQGLQFLFEYFSETQRNKGNFPGRFSGRQFSNSRSEMNVSTLELGDSALYLCASSLEGTGAGNTIYFGEGSWLTVV.